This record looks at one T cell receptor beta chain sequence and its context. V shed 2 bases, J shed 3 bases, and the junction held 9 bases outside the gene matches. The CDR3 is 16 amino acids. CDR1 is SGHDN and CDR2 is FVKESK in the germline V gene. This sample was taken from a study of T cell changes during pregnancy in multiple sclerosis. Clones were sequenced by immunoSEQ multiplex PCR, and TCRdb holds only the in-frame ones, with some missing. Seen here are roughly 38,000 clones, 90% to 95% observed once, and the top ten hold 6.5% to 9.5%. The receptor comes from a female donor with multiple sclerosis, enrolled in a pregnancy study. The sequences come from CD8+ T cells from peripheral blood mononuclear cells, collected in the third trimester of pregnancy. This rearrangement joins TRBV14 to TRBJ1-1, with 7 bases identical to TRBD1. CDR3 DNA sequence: TGTGCCAGCAGCCAAAGGCCGACAGGGCCCTACACTGAAGCTTTCTTT. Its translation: CASSQRPTGPYTEAFF.